This is a list of T cell receptor beta chains from one sample in a study of OX40 agonist ivuxolimab in advanced cancers. Method: immunoSEQ multiplex PCR; TCRdb's copy keeps in-frame clones and lacks some. The data contain tens of thousands of clones, 81% of them singletons. The sample here was CD4+ or CD8+ T cells sorted from blood, taken in a trial of the OX40 agonist ivuxolimab. The receptor set was obtained from an adult with an advanced solid tumor such as melanoma, head and neck, liver or kidney cancer. Each CDR3 is given with its conserved first and last residue. A D gene is named only where the DNA matches it firmly. Clone size appears in some rows only: once, few, many, or a class for an expanded clone.

d_call | j_call | v_call | clone_size | cdr3_aa | cdr3_nt
- | TRBJ2-2 | TRBV5-1 | - | CASSNDGSGELFF | TGCGCCAGCAGCAACGACGGGAGCGGGGAGCTGTTTTTT
TRBD1 | TRBJ1-5 | TRBV7-6 | - | CASSLTGGRGDQPQHF | TGTGCCAGCAGCTTAACAGGGGGCAGAGGGGATCAGCCCCAGCATTTT
TRBD1 | TRBJ1-3 | TRBV27 | - | CASSLDRGRSTIYF | TGTGCCAGCAGTCTCGACAGGGGAAGGAGTACCATATATTTT
TRBD2 | TRBJ2-7 | TRBV7-2 | - | CASSSGLAGWGSYEQYF | TGTGCCAGCAGCTCGGGACTAGCGGGATGGGGCTCCTACGAGCAGTACTTC
TRBD2 | TRBJ2-3 | TRBV9 | - | CASSVDLGRAVDTQYF | TGTGCCAGCAGCGTAGACCTCGGGAGGGCGGTAGATACGCAGTATTTT
TRBD1 | TRBJ2-2 | TRBV9 | - | CASSGDPRTGYTGELFF | TGTGCCAGCAGCGGCGATCCAAGGACAGGGTACACCGGGGAGCTGTTTTTT
- | TRBJ1-5 | TRBV11-3 | - | CASSYQGHGKQPQHF | TGTGCCAGCAGCTACCAGGGGCATGGAAAACAGCCCCAGCATTTT
- | TRBJ2-7 | TRBV5-6 | - | CASSENRQAYEQYF | TGTGCCAGCAGCGAAAACCGGCAGGCTTACGAGCAGTACTTC
- | TRBJ2-5 | TRBV11-2 | - | CASSLEVYQETQYF | TGTGCCAGCAGCTTAGAGGTATACCAAGAGACCCAGTACTTC
TRBD2 | TRBJ2-3 | TRBV14 | - | CASSQLAGGSTDTQYF | TGTGCCAGCAGCCAGCTAGCGGGGGGGTCCACAGATACGCAGTATTTT
- | TRBJ1-1 | TRBV4-1 | - | CASSQESENTEAFF | TGCGCCAGCAGCCAAGAAAGTGAAAACACTGAAGCTTTCTTT
TRBD1 | TRBJ1-5 | TRBV2 | - | CASSEAGQTYSNQPQHF | TGTGCCAGCAGTGAAGCGGGACAGACTTATAGCAATCAGCCCCAGCATTTT
- | TRBJ2-1 | TRBV5-4 | - | CASSTGTPRWDNEQFF | TGTGCCAGCAGCACCGGGACTCCCCGCTGGGACAATGAGCAGTTCTTC
TRBD1 | TRBJ2-3 | TRBV9 | few | CASSASGGWTDTQYF | TGTGCCAGCAGCGCATCAGGGGGCTGGACAGATACGCAGTATTTT
TRBD1 | TRBJ1-2 | TRBV6-6 | - | CASSSQGANGYTF | TGTGCCAGCAGTTCACAGGGGGCGAATGGCTACACCTTC
- | TRBJ2-2 | TRBV6-1 | - | CASSERGWDTGELFF | TGTGCCAGCAGTGAAAGGGGATGGGACACCGGGGAGCTGTTTTTT
TRBD1 | TRBJ1-4 | TRBV2 | - | CASSLTGVNEKLFF | TGTGCCAGCAGTCTGACAGGGGTTAATGAAAAACTGTTTTTT
TRBD1 | TRBJ2-7 | TRBV7-9 | - | CASSLGQGAFYEQYF | TGTGCCAGCAGCTTAGGACAGGGGGCTTTCTACGAGCAGTACTTC
TRBD1 | TRBJ1-2 | TRBV6-1 | - | CASSEAYTGGQGYTF | TGTGCCAGCAGTGAAGCATATACAGGGGGCCAGGGCTACACCTTC
- | TRBJ2-1 | TRBV19 | - | CASSLGVNEQFF | TGTGCCAGTAGTCTGGGGGTCAATGAGCAGTTCTTC
- | TRBJ1-4 | TRBV6-6 | - | CASSYSWTTNEKLFF | TGTGCCAGCAGTTACTCCTGGACAACTAATGAAAAACTGTTTTTT
- | TRBJ1-3 | TRBV4-2 | - | CASSQEINRDTIYF | TGTGCCAGCAGCCAAGAAATAAACAGAGACACCATATATTTT
TRBD1 | TRBJ1-2 | TRBV2 | - | CASSEPSPGQGVGYGYTF | TGTGCCAGCAGTGAACCCTCTCCCGGACAGGGGGTAGGGTATGGCTACACCTTC
- | TRBJ1-1 | TRBV27 | - | CASSSGISLTEAFF | TGTGCCAGCAGTTCAGGGATCTCGCTCACTGAAGCTTTCTTT
TRBD2 | TRBJ2-1 | TRBV19 | - | CASSVRDLAGDNEQFF | TGTGCCAGTAGTGTGAGGGATCTAGCGGGAGACAATGAGCAGTTCTTC
- | TRBJ2-5 | TRBV7-9 | - | CASSSPPVWETQYF | TGTGCCAGCAGCTCCCCTCCCGTCTGGGAGACCCAGTACTTC
- | TRBJ1-2 | TRBV5-5 | - | CASSRDTGNGYTF | TGTGCCAGCAGCCGGGACACGGGAAATGGCTACACCTTC
- | TRBJ1-5 | TRBV27 | - | CASSLQGMGNQPQHF | TGTGCCAGCAGTTTGCAGGGGATGGGCAATCAGCCCCAGCATTTT
TRBD2 | TRBJ2-7 | TRBV5-5 | - | CASSPGGGSSYEQYF | TGTGCCAGCAGCCCCGGGGGGGGGAGCTCCTACGAGCAGTACTTC
- | TRBJ1-1 | TRBV11-2 | - | CASTLQGLNTEAFF | TGTGCCAGCACCCTACAGGGCCTGAACACTGAAGCTTTCTTT
- | TRBJ2-6 | TRBV28 | - | CASSTYTGTGANVLTF | TGTGCCAGCAGTACATATACAGGAACTGGGGCCAACGTCCTGACTTTC
- | TRBJ2-1 | TRBV28 | - | CASRGRPRSYNEQFF | TGTGCCAGCAGGGGGCGGCCGAGGTCCTACAATGAGCAGTTCTTC
TRBD1 | TRBJ1-6 | TRBV6-5 | - | CASSLPGGGNSPLHF | TGTGCCAGCAGCCTACCAGGGGGTGGGAATTCACCCCTCCACTTT
- | TRBJ2-7 | TRBV7-6 | - | CASSLDAGGGYEQYF | TGTGCCAGCAGCTTAGACGCGGGTGGGGGCTACGAGCAGTACTTC
TRBD1 | TRBJ2-7 | TRBV6-1 | - | CASSAGGQGYYEQYF | TGTGCCAGCAGTGCCGGGGGACAGGGATACTACGAGCAGTACTTC
TRBD2 | TRBJ2-3 | TRBV28 | - | CASSLVASGVTDTQYF | TGTGCCAGCAGTTTAGTAGCCAGCGGGGTCACAGATACGCAGTATTTT
TRBD1 | TRBJ2-5 | TRBV10-1 | - | CASSTGVERETQYF | TGCGCCAGCAGCACAGGGGTGGAACGAGAGACCCAGTACTTC
- | TRBJ1-1 | TRBV4-1 | - | CASSQETHMNTEAFF | TGCGCCAGCAGCCAAGAAACCCACATGAACACTGAAGCTTTCTTT
- | TRBJ2-2 | TRBV27 | - | CASSFSGELFF | TGTGCCAGCAGTTTCTCCGGGGAGCTGTTTTTT
- | TRBJ1-2 | TRBV4-3 | - | CASSPGVGYGYTF | TGCGCCAGCAGTCCCGGGGTAGGCTATGGCTACACCTTC
TRBD1 | TRBJ2-3 | TRBV9 | - | CASSPPDRGLTDTQYF | TGTGCCAGCAGCCCCCCCGACAGGGGGCTAACAGATACGCAGTATTTT
- | TRBJ1-2 | TRBV4-2 | - | CASSQESTVNYGYTF | TGTGCCAGCAGCCAAGAGTCAACGGTGAACTATGGCTACACCTTC
- | TRBJ2-7 | TRBV5-4 | few | CASSPRGGEQYF | TGTGCCAGCAGCCCTAGAGGGGGGGAGCAGTACTTC
- | TRBJ1-5 | TRBV5-4 | once | CASSLSGGDQPQHF | TGTGCCAGCAGCTTGTCGGGGGGCGATCAGCCCCAGCATTTT
TRBD1 | TRBJ2-7 | TRBV2 | - | CASVYRGYEQYF | TGTGCCAGCGTCTACAGGGGCTACGAGCAGTACTTC
TRBD1 | TRBJ1-5 | TRBV30 | few | CAWSQGEGNQPQHF | TGTGCCTGGAGCCAGGGGGAGGGCAATCAGCCCCAGCATTTT
- | TRBJ1-2 | TRBV2 | - | CASSDGPLQGYGYTF | TGTGCCAGCAGTGATGGCCCGCTACAGGGCTATGGCTACACCTTC
TRBD2 | TRBJ2-5 | TRBV19 | - | CASSIGASGGSLETQYF | TGTGCCAGTAGTATAGGAGCTAGCGGGGGTTCATTGGAGACCCAGTACTTC